Presented here are 10 T cell receptor beta chains from one specimen sequenced in a study of human CD8 memory T cell subsets. UMI-labeled 5' RACE was used to make TCR beta libraries. TCRdb re-called the 5' RACE reads; one entry per CDR3 protein, DNA not given. Here the sample table reports about 7,900 distinct CDR3 sequences. Sequencing was carried out using CD8+ T cells from PBMCs. These receptors came from a human donor in good health.

The chain couples TRBV7-6 to TRBJ1-1. The germline V gene encodes CDR1 SGHVS and CDR2 FNYEAQ. There are 13 residues in the CDR3. The CDR3 here is CASSLVSDTEAFF.

CDR3 protein: CAWNSGGSYNEQFF. The gene calls are TRBV30 and TRBJ2-1; no DNA is available, so the TRBD2 call from TCRdb remains unchecked. This CDR3 contains 14 residues. CDR1 GTSNPN and CDR2 SVGIG come from the germline V gene (reference sequence).

The rearrangement links TRBV2 to TRBJ1-1; no DNA is available, so the TRBD1 call from TCRdb remains unchecked. The CDR3 loop spans 11 amino acids. CDR1 SNHLY and CDR2 FYNNEI come from the germline V gene. CDR3 sequence reads: CASSRTGDAFF.

V is TRBV19 and J is TRBJ2-1; TCRdb lists TRBD2, though no DNA is available to test this call. The germline CDR1 and CDR2 sequences are LNHDA and SQIVND (reference sequence). There are 13 residues in the CDR3. CDR3: CASSTLAYNEQFF.

The rearrangement links TRBV29-1 to TRBJ2-1; TCRdb calls TRBD1, which cannot be checked without DNA. The germline CDR1 and CDR2 sequences are SQVTM and ANQGSEA. The CDR3 is 14 residues long. The CDR3 sequence is CSGHQGAAYNEQFF.

According to its frequency, this clonotype is medium-sized. This chain uses TRBV5-1 with TRBJ2-1; as DNA is missing, the TRBD1 call by TCRdb cannot be tested. The CDR3 length is 12 residues. Germline-derived CDR1 and CDR2 are SGHRS and YFSETQ. CDR3 amino acids: CASSWIRDEQFF.

The chain uses TRBV5-6 and TRBJ2-1; the D gene TCRdb calls, TRBD1, cannot be checked with no DNA. This CDR3 region has 16 residues. Per the germline V gene, CDR1 is SGHDT and CDR2 is YYEEEE. This CDR3 reads CASSLRVRLNLNEQFF.

This sequence joins TRBV7-8 and TRBJ1-6; without DNA, the TCRdb call of TRBD1 cannot be checked. Germline loops: CDR1 SGHVS, CDR2 FQNEAQ. The CDR3 covers 18 residues. CDR3 residues: CASSAVRGMGTGSSPLHF. The entire variable domain, with the rest obtained from reference TRBV7-8 and TRBJ1-6, is as follows: GAGVSQSPRYKVAKRGQDVALRCDPISGHVSLFWYQQALGQGPEFLTYFQNEAQLDKSGLPSDRFFAERPEGSVSTLKIQRTQQEDSAVYLCASSAVRGMGTGSSPLHFGNGTRLTVT.

V and J are TRBV13 and TRBJ2-3; as DNA is missing, the TRBD2 call by TCRdb cannot be tested. CDR1 is PRHDT, CDR2 FYEKMQ, per germline (reference sequence). The CDR3 spans 15 residues. CDR3 amino acids: CASSPRATSTDTQYF.

The chain joins TRBV7-6 to TRBJ2-1; lacking DNA, the TRBD1 call made by TCRdb goes unchecked. The CDR3 is 14 residues long. Germline V gene sequence: CDR1 SGHVS, CDR2 FNYEAQ. The CDR3 loop is CASRRDREYNEQFF.